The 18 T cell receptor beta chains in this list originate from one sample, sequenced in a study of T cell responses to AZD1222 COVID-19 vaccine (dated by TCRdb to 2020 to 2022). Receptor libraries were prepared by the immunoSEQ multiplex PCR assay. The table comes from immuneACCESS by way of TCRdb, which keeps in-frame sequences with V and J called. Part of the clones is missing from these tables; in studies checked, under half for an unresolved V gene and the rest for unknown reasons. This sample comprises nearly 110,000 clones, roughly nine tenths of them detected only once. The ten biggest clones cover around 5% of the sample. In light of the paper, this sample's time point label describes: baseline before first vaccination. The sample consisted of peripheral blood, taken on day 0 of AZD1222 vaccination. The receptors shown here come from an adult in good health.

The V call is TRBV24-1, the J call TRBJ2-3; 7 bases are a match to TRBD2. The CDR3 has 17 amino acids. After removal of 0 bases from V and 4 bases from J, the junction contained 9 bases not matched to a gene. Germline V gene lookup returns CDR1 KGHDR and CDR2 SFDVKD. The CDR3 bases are TGTGCCACCAGTGATTTGGGGAGGGCAGGGAAGGCAGATACGCAGTATTTT. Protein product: CATSDLGRAGKADTQYF.

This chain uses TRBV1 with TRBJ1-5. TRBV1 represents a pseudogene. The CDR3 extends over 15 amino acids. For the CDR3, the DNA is TGCACCAGCAGCCAAAATGGTGGAGGCAATCAGCCCCAGCATTTT. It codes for CTSSQNGGGNQPQHF.

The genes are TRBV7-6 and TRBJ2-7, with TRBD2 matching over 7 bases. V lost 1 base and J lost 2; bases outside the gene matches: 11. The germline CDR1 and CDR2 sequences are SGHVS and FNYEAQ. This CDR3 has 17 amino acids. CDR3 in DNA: TGTGCCAGCAGCTTAGGGGGTGGTAGCGGGCTAGCCTACGAGCAGTACTTC. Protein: CASSLGGGSGLAYEQYF.

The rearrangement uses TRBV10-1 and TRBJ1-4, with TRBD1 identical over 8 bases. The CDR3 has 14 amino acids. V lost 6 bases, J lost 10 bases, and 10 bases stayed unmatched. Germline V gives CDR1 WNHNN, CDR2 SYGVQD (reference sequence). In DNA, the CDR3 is TGCGCCAGCAGCCCGGGACAGGCAAGCGCAAAACTGTTTTTT. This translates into CASSPGQASAKLFF.

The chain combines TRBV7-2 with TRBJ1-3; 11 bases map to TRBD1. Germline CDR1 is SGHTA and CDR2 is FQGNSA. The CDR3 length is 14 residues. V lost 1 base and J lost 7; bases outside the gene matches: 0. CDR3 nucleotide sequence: TGTGCCAGCAGCTTAGGGGACAGGGGGAACACCATATATTTT. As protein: CASSLGDRGNTIYF.

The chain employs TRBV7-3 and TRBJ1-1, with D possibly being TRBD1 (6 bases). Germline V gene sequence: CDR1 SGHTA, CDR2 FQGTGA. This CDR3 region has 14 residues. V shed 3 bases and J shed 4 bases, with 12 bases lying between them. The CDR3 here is CASSLGRGSTEAFF. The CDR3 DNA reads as TGTGCCAGCAGCTTGGGCAGGGGAAGCACTGAAGCTTTCTTT.

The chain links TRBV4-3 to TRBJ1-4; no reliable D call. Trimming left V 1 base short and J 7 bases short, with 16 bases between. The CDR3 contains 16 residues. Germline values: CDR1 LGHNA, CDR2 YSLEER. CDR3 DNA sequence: TGCGCCAGCAGCCAAGCCCTTCCCGGTAGTGGTGAAAAACTGTTTTTT. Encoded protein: CASSQALPGSGEKLFF.

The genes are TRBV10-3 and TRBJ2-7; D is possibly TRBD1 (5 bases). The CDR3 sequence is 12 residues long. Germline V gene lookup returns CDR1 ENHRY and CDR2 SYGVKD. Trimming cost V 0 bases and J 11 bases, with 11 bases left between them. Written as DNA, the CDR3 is TGTGCCATCAGTGAGTCGGGGCAGGGTGAGTACTTC. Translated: CAISESGQGEYF.

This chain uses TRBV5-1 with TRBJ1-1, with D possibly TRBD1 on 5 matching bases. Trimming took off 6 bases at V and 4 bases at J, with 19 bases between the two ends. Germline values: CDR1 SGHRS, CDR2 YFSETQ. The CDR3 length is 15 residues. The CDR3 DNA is TGCGCCAGCAAAAAAGAGGGAGGGGCGACCACTGAAGCTTTCTTT. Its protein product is CASKKEGGATTEAFF.

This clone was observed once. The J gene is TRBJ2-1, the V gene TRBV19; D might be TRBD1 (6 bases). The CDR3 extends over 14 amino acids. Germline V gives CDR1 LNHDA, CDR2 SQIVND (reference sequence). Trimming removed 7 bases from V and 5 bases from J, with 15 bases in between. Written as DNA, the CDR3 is TGTGCCAGTACTCTGGGACACCCTAACAATGAGCAGTTCTTC. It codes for CASTLGHPNNEQFF.

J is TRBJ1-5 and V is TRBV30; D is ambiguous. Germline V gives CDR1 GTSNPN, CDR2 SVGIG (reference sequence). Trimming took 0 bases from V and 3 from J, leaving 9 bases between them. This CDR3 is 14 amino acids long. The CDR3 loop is CAWSVQASNQPQHF. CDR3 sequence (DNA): TGTGCCTGGAGTGTTCAAGCTTCCAATCAGCCCCAGCATTTT.

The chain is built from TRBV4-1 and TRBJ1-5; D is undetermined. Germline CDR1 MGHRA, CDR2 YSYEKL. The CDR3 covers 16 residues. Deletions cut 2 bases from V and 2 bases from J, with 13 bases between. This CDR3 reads CASSQLPSFGNQPQHF. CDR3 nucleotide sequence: TGCGCCAGCAGCCAACTGCCCTCATTTGGCAATCAGCCCCAGCATTTT.

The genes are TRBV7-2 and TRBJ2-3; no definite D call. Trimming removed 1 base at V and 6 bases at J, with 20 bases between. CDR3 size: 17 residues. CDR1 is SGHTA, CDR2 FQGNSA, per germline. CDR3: CASSLVGPRAPGDTQYF. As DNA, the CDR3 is TGTGCCAGCAGCTTAGTAGGTCCTCGGGCCCCCGGGGATACGCAGTATTTT.

CDR3 in DNA: TGTGCCAGTAGTAACCGGGACAGGGGGCGTTTGAACTATGGCTACACCTTC. This codes for CASSNRDRGRLNYGYTF. The chain is built from TRBV19 and TRBJ1-2, with TRBD1 identical over 12 bases. V lost 4 bases, J lost 2 bases, and 8 bases stayed unmatched. CDR1 is LNHDA, CDR2 SQIVND, per germline (reference sequence). The CDR3 sequence is 17 residues long. The entire variable domain, with the rest obtained from reference TRBV19 and TRBJ1-2, is as follows: DGGITQSPKYLFRKEGQNVTLSCEQNLNHDAMYWYRQDPGQGLRLIYYSQIVNDFQKGDIAEGYSVSREKKESFPLTVTSAQKNPTAFYLCASSNRDRGRLNYGYTFGSGTRLTVV.

CDR3 nucleotides: TGTGCCAGCAGCCCTCCGGGACAGCTCTCTGGAAACACCATATATTTT. It yields the protein CASSPPGQLSGNTIYF. The V gene is TRBV3-1 (or the pseudogene TRBV3-2), the J gene TRBJ1-3, with 7 bases that match TRBD1. The V gene's germline CDR1 is LGHDT and CDR2 YNNKEL (reference sequence). J gave up 0 bases and V 4 bases, and 6 bases lay outside the gene matches. The CDR3 extends over 16 amino acids.

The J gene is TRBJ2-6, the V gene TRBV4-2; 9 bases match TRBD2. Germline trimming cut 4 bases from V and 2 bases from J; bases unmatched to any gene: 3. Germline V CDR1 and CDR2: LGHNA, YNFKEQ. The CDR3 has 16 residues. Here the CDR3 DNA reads TGTGCCAGCAGCCTCGCGGGAGGGCCTGGGGCCAACGTCCTGACTTTC. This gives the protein CASSLAGGPGANVLTF.

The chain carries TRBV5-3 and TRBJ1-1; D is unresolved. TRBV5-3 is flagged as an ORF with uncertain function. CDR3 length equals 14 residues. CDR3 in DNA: TGTGCTACTAAAGAAGGGCAGGTAAACACTGAAGCTTTCTTT. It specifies CATKEGQVNTEAFF.

In DNA form, the CDR3 reads TGTGCCAGCAGTTACTGGGGATATGGCTACACCTTC. Translating it yields CASSYWGYGYTF. The chain employs TRBV6-5 and TRBJ1-2; D gene ambiguous. The CDR3 has 12 residues. Trimming stripped 1 base from V and 5 bases from J, with 5 bases between. Looked up from germline, CDR1 is MNHEY and CDR2 is SVGAGI.